Below, 32 T cell receptor beta chains from the same sample are listed, as sequenced in a study of cytomegalovirus exposure and HLA in healthy donors. The PCR had 60 Vbeta and 13 Jbeta primers. Here immunoSEQ multiplex PCR was the method, and the copy in TCRdb shows in-frame clones only, minus some. The sample lists roughly 100,000 clones, 65% to 80% occurring once. The sample comprised PBMCs. These receptor sequences come from a woman younger than 30 in good health and CMV-seropositive.

The chain is built from TRBV6-5 and TRBJ2-5; D remains ambiguous. Germline V gene lookup returns CDR1 MNHEY and CDR2 SVGAGI. Deletions cut 4 bases from V and 1 base from J, with 7 bases between. The CDR3 sequence is 13 residues long. CDR3 sequence: CASSLYIQETQYF. In DNA form, the CDR3 reads TGTGCCAGCAGTTTGTATATCCAAGAGACCCAGTACTTC.

This clone came up a few times. This chain connects TRBV19 to TRBJ2-7, with TRBD1 identical over 10 bases. The CDR3 totals 15 residues. V was pared by 7 bases and J by 5 bases, with 11 bases of the junction left unmatched. CDR1 and CDR2 (germline): LNHDA, SQIVND (reference sequence). CDR3 sequence: CASIRTGGSVNEQYF. DNA for the CDR3: TGTGCCAGTATCCGGACAGGGGGATCGGTAAACGAGCAGTACTTC.

The rearrangement uses TRBV19 and TRBJ2-3; 12 bases agree with TRBD2. The CDR3 is 15 amino acids. Germline CDR1 reads LNHDA; CDR2 reads SQIVND (reference sequence). Germline trimming cut 4 bases from V and 11 bases from J; bases unmatched to any gene: 10. The CDR3 bases are TGTGCCAGTAGTAACGAGACTAGCGGGAGACCCGGGCAGTATTTT. This gives the protein CASSNETSGRPGQYF.

The rearrangement uses TRBV6-5 and TRBJ2-7; D perhaps matches TRBD1 (5 bases). This CDR3 is 14 amino acids long. Germline assignment: CDR1 MNHEY and CDR2 SVGAGI. The germline V and J ends were trimmed by 8 bases and 6 bases, with 20 bases remaining between them. CDR3 amino acids: CASAKDTPPGEQYF. In nucleotides, the CDR3 is TGTGCCAGCGCTAAGGACACCCCCCCAGGCGAGCAGTACTTC.

The J gene is TRBJ2-7, the V gene TRBV6-5; D is possibly TRBD2 (6 bases). The CDR3 covers 12 residues. Germline-derived CDR1 and CDR2 are MNHEY and SVGAGI. Trimming removed 0 bases at V and 7 bases at J, with 7 bases between. In DNA, the CDR3 is TGTGCCAGCAGTTACTCAGGGAGGGAGCAGTACTTC. This sequence encodes CASSYSGREQYF.

The J gene is TRBJ2-1, the V gene TRBV27; the match to TRBD1 covers 7 bases. This CDR3 has 14 residues. Germline V lookup: CDR1 MNHEY, CDR2 SMNVEV (reference sequence). Trimming took 10 bases from V and 2 from J; bases not matched to a gene: 8. CDR3: CATLSGTAYNEQFF. In DNA form, the CDR3 reads TGTGCCACCCTATCCGGGACAGCCTACAATGAGCAGTTCTTC.

This clone was detected once. The chain recombines TRBV7-3 with TRBJ2-1, with TRBD2 as a possible D gene (5 bases). Trimming took off 1 base at V and 5 bases at J, with 18 bases between the two ends. CDR3 length equals 17 residues. Germline values: CDR1 SGHTA, CDR2 FQGTGA. CDR3 in amino acids: CASSLIGSRGRDNEQFF. CDR3 in DNA: TGTGCCAGCAGCTTAATCGGTAGTCGGGGAAGGGACAATGAGCAGTTCTTC.

The chain couples TRBV13 to TRBJ2-5; D might be TRBD1 (5 bases). Germline values: CDR1 PRHDT, CDR2 FYEKMQ (reference sequence). Trimming pared 2 bases from V and 1 base from J, leaving 11 bases between. The CDR3 is made up of 15 amino acids. The CDR3 region is CASSLRSGLQETQYF. The CDR3 coding sequence is TGTGCCAGCAGCTTAAGATCAGGGCTCCAAGAGACCCAGTACTTC.

The V and J genes are TRBV14 and TRBJ1-2; 8 bases are a match to TRBD1. V lost 4 bases and J lost 7; bases outside the gene matches: 8. Germline assignment: CDR1 SGHDN and CDR2 FVKESK. The CDR3 covers 14 residues. The CDR3 nucleotides read TGTGCCAGCAGCCGAGCGACAGGGGTGCGTGGCTACACCTTC. The encoded protein is CASSRATGVRGYTF.

This clone is a singleton in its sample. This chain links TRBV7-2 with TRBJ1-5, with 12 nucleotides matching TRBD1. With 5 bases clipped from V and 3 bases from J, the junction kept 5 bases outside the gene matches. The CDR3 runs 16 residues. Germline V lookup: CDR1 SGHTA, CDR2 FQGNSA. The CDR3 sequence: CASSPGTGGFNQPQHF. The CDR3 bases are TGTGCCAGCAGCCCCGGGACAGGGGGCTTCAATCAGCCCCAGCATTTT.

V and J are TRBV29-1 and TRBJ2-5; no reliable D call. CDR1 and CDR2 from the germline V gene are SQVTM and ANQGSEA. The CDR3 length is 14 residues. V was clipped by 0 bases and J by 0 bases, with 8 bases between them. The CDR3 DNA is TGCAGCGTTGAAGATCGGGTTTACCAAGAGACCCAGTACTTC. As protein: CSVEDRVYQETQYF.

This sequence joins TRBV7-8 and TRBJ2-3; TRBD2 might be the D (5 bases). Per the germline V gene, CDR1 is SGHVS and CDR2 is FQNEAQ. Between the trimmed V and J ends, which lost 5 bases and 0 bases, there was a span of 18 bases. The CDR3 covers 17 residues. CDR3 in amino acids: CASSPRPSGSSTDTQYF. DNA of the CDR3: TGTGCCAGCAGCCCTAGACCTTCGGGGAGTAGCACAGATACGCAGTATTTT.

V usage is TRBV6-5 and J usage is TRBJ2-3; D may be TRBD2 (7 bases). This CDR3 comprises 14 residues. Trimming removed 6 bases from V and 5 bases from J, with 15 bases in between. CDR1 and CDR2 (germline): MNHEY, SVGAGI. This CDR3 is CASRRGHPQDTQYF. Here the CDR3 DNA reads TGTGCCAGCAGGCGGGGGCATCCCCAAGATACGCAGTATTTT.

The CDR3 is CASSVKGGTEAFF. The CDR3 DNA follows: TGTGCCAGCAGCGTAAAGGGGGGGACTGAAGCTTTCTTT. The chain couples TRBV9 to TRBJ1-1; tentative D call: TRBD1 (6 bases). Germline V lookup: CDR1 SGDLS, CDR2 YYNGEE. The CDR3 runs 13 residues. The V and J ends lost 1 base and 5 bases respectively, with 9 bases between them.

This clone was observed a few times. The rearrangement uses TRBV6-1 and TRBJ1-4, with TRBD1 as a possible D gene (5 bases). Germline assignment: CDR1 MNHNS and CDR2 SASEGT. This CDR3 comprises 15 residues. V lost 2 bases to trimming and J lost 7 bases, with 14 bases between them. The CDR3, as DNA: TGTGCCAGCAGTGAACTACAGGAAATCGGTGAAAAACTGTTTTTT. This translates into CASSELQEIGEKLFF.

V is TRBV7-9 and J is TRBJ2-7, with 8 bases that match TRBD2. The CDR3 is made up of 17 amino acids. The V gene's germline CDR1 is SEHNR and CDR2 FQNEAQ (reference sequence). Unmatched junction bases numbered 7, after V lost 0 bases and J lost 0 bases. CDR3 DNA: TGTGCCAGCAGCTTAGCGTGGCAGCGGGGGTTCTCCTACGAGCAGTACTTC. This translates into CASSLAWQRGFSYEQYF.

The chain carries TRBV5-8 and TRBJ2-5, with 10 bases aligning to TRBD1. The ends lost 4 bases at V and 5 bases at J; junction bases unmatched: 5. In germline, CDR1 is SGHTS, CDR2 YDEGEE. The CDR3 totals 14 residues. The CDR3 DNA reads as TGTGCCAGCAGCCTCGGACAGGGGGGGGAGACCCAGTACTTC. Translating gives CASSLGQGGETQYF.

V usage is TRBV28 and J usage is TRBJ1-2; D not resolved. The CDR3 loop spans 12 amino acids. In germline, CDR1 is MDHEN, CDR2 SYDVKM. Trimming removed 1 base at V and 7 bases at J, with 7 bases between. CDR3: CASSLYFSGYTF. In nucleotides, the CDR3 is TGTGCCAGCAGTTTATATTTCAGTGGCTACACCTTC.

The chain is built from TRBV9 and TRBJ2-3, with 7 bases aligning to TRBD2. The length of the CDR3 is 17 residues. The trim removed 0 bases at V and 0 bases at J, leaving 7 bases unmatched. Germline CDR1 reads SGDLS; CDR2 reads YYNGEE. The CDR3: CASSVAGGAASTDTQYF. The CDR3, as DNA: TGTGCCAGCAGCGTAGCGGGAGGAGCCGCTAGCACAGATACGCAGTATTTT.

This clone has only a few counts. The chain links TRBV5-1 to TRBJ2-2, with a possible D match to TRBD1 (6 bases). From germline, CDR1 is SGHRS and CDR2 YFSETQ. The V end lost 3 bases, the J end lost 1 base, and 7 bases lay between the germline ends. This CDR3 is 14 amino acids long. DNA for the CDR3: TGCGCCAGCAGCTCGGGACAGAACACCGGGGAGCTGTTTTTT. The encoded protein is CASSSGQNTGELFF.

This clone has more than one count but fewer than ten. This chain connects TRBV7-8 to TRBJ2-7, with 8 bases aligning to TRBD2. V lost 5 bases and J lost 3; bases outside the gene matches: 12. From germline, CDR1 is SGHVS and CDR2 FQNEAQ. This CDR3 region has 16 residues. In DNA, the CDR3 is TGTGCCAGCAGCCCACCCCGGGGGGGGGCAAACTACGAGCAGTACTTC. Translated, it gives CASSPPRGGANYEQYF.

The rearrangement joins TRBV7-8 to TRBJ2-4, with TRBD1 as a possible D gene (5 bases). Trimming shortened V by 3 bases and J by 2 bases, and 14 bases separated the two germline ends. The length of the CDR3 is 16 residues. Germline V lookup: CDR1 SGHVS, CDR2 FQNEAQ. The CDR3 sequence: CASSFTQELSKNIQYF. The DNA for the CDR3 is TGTGCCAGCAGCTTTACACAGGAACTATCCAAAAACATTCAGTACTTC.

The chain couples TRBV20-1 to TRBJ2-1, with 7 bases lining up with TRBD2. J lost 10 bases, V lost 3 bases, and 3 bases had no gene match. This CDR3 has 11 amino acids. Germline V gene sequence: CDR1 DFQATT, CDR2 SNEGSKA (reference sequence). The CDR3 loop reads CSARRGLEQFF. In nucleotides, the CDR3 is TGCAGTGCTAGGAGGGGACTAGAGCAGTTCTTC.

The chain joins TRBV11-3 to TRBJ2-5; 12 bases match TRBD2. Unmatched junction bases numbered 18, after V lost 5 bases and J lost 5 bases. The CDR3 totals 19 residues. Germline CDR1 is SGHNT and CDR2 is YENEEA. For the CDR3, the DNA is TGTGCCAGCAGCACTACCCACGGACTAGCGGGGCCCGTTGAGGAGACCCAGTACTTC. This gives the protein CASSTTHGLAGPVEETQYF.

The V call is TRBV7-9, the J call TRBJ1-3, with D possibly matching TRBD1 (6 bases). Trimming removed 2 bases at V and 3 bases at J, with 23 bases between. The CDR3 has 19 amino acids. Germline V gene lookup returns CDR1 SEHNR and CDR2 FQNEAQ (reference sequence). This CDR3 reads CASSLQGQLTESGGNTIYF. The CDR3 DNA reads as TGTGCCAGCAGCTTACAAGGACAGTTGACAGAGAGTGGTGGAAACACCATATATTTT.

The rearrangement links TRBV4-1 to TRBJ2-5, with 15 bases identical to TRBD2. The CDR3 runs 18 residues. Germline V gene sequence: CDR1 MGHRA, CDR2 YSYEKL. Losses at the gene ends were 1 base for V and 7 bases for J; bases not matched to a gene: 10. CDR3 region: CASSQGGTSGGYSGTQYF. CDR3 nucleotide sequence: TGCGCCAGCAGCCAAGGTGGGACTAGCGGGGGGTACTCGGGGACCCAGTACTTC.

This clone has just a few counts. The genes are TRBV27 and TRBJ1-5; a weak D match, TRBD1 (6 bases). The germline CDR1 and CDR2 sequences are MNHEY and SMNVEV (reference sequence). V was pared by 5 bases and J by 2 bases, with 25 bases between. This CDR3 contains 19 residues. This CDR3 reads CASSARYRRGGIGNQPQHF. As DNA, the CDR3 is TGTGCCAGCAGTGCACGCTACCGGAGGGGGGGAATTGGCAATCAGCCCCAGCATTTT.

The chain recombines TRBV7-3 with TRBJ2-1, with 11 bases lining up with TRBD2. The CDR3 is 16 amino acids. Trimming at V came to 1 base and at J to 3 bases, leaving 2 bases not matched to a gene. Looked up from germline, CDR1 is SGHTA and CDR2 is FQGTGA. In DNA form, the CDR3 reads TGTGCCAGCAGCTTAAGTGGGACTAGCGGCTACAATGAGCAGTTCTTC. This encodes CASSLSGTSGYNEQFF. Together with reference TRBV7-3 and TRBJ2-1, the CDR3 gives the full variable domain: GAGVSQTPSNKVTEKGKYVELRCDPISGHTALYWYRQSLGQGPEFLIYFQGTGAADDSGLPNDRFFAVRPEGSVSTLKIQRTERGDSAVYLCASSLSGTSGYNEQFFGPGTRLTVL.

This clone has more than one count but fewer than ten. This chain joins TRBV9 and TRBJ2-3, with no clear D. Per germline, CDR1 SGDLS and CDR2 YYNGEE. CDR3 length equals 16 residues. With 0 bases removed from V and 5 bases from J, the gap between germline ends came to 16 bases. The CDR3 bases are TGTGCCAGCAGCGTAGGGATCATTTTGGGCCAAGATACGCAGTATTTT. Translating gives CASSVGIILGQDTQYF. The complete variable domain, with remaining parts taken from reference TRBV9 and TRBJ2-3, reads DSGVTQTPKHLITATGQRVTLRCSPRSGDLSVYWYQQSLDQGLQFLIQYYNGEERAKGNILERFSAQQFPDLHSELNLSSLELGDSALYFCASSVGIILGQDTQYFGPGTRLTVL.

The rearrangement links TRBV2 to TRBJ2-1, with D possibly matching TRBD1 (5 bases). The CDR3 covers 13 residues. The germline V and J ends were trimmed by 6 bases and 3 bases, with 9 bases remaining between them. Germline CDR1 and CDR2: SNHLY and FYNNEI. The CDR3 DNA reads as TGTGCCAGCAGGACACAGGACTACAATGAGCAGTTCTTC. It codes for CASRTQDYNEQFF.

The chain combines TRBV13 with TRBJ1-4; TRBD1 matches 9 bases. CDR3 length: 18 amino acids. Germline CDR1 is PRHDT and CDR2 is FYEKMQ (reference sequence). J was trimmed by 7 bases and V by 4 bases; bases with no gene match: 16. CDR3 region: CASSSRPGTGIVGEKLFF. The DNA for the CDR3 is TGTGCCAGCAGCTCCCGTCCCGGGACAGGGATAGTTGGTGAAAAACTGTTTTTT.

CDR3 in amino acids: CAGGTSANPRGEQFF. The CDR3 bases are TGTGCGGGAGGGACTAGCGCAAACCCGCGAGGTGAGCAGTTCTTC. The genes are TRBV2 and TRBJ2-1; TRBD2 matches at 10 bases. Germline CDR1 is SNHLY and CDR2 is FYNNEI. The CDR3 is made up of 15 amino acids.